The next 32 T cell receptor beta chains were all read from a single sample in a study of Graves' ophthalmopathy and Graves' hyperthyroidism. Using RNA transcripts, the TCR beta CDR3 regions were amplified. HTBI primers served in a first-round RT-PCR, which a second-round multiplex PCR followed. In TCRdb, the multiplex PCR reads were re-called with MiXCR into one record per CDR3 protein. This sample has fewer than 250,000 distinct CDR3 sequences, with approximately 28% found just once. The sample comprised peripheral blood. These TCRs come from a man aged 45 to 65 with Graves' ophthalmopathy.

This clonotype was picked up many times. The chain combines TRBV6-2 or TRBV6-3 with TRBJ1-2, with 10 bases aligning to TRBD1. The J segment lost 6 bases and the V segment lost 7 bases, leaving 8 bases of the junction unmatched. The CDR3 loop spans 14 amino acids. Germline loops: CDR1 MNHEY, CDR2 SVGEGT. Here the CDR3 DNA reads TGTGCCAGCATTCCCTCCGGGACAGGGGATGGCTACACCTTC. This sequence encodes CASIPSGTGDGYTF.

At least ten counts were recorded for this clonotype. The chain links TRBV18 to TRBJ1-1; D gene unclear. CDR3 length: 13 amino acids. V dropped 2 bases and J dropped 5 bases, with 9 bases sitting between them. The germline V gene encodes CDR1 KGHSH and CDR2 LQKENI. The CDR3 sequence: CASSPDVGTEAFF. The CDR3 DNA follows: TGTGCCAGCTCACCAGACGTAGGGACTGAAGCTTTCTTT.

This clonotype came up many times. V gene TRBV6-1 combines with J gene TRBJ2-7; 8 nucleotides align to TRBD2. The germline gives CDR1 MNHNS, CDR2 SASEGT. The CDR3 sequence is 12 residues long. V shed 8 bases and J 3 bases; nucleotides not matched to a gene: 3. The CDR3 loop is CASGAGVYEQYF. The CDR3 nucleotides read TGTGCCAGCGGAGCGGGAGTCTACGAGCAGTACTTC.

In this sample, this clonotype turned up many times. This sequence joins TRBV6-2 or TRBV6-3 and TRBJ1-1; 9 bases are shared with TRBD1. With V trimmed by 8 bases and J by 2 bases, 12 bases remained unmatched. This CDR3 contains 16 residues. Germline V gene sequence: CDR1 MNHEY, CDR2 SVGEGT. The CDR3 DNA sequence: TGTGCCAGCCTCCGGGGACAGGGACTCTTTAACACTGAAGCTTTCTTT. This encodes CASLRGQGLFNTEAFF.

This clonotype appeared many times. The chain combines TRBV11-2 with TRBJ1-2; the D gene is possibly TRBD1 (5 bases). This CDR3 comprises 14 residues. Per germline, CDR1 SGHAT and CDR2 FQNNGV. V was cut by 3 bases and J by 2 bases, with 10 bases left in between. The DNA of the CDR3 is TGTGCCAGCAGCTTTGGGGGTGGGAACTATGGCTACACCTTC. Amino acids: CASSFGGGNYGYTF.

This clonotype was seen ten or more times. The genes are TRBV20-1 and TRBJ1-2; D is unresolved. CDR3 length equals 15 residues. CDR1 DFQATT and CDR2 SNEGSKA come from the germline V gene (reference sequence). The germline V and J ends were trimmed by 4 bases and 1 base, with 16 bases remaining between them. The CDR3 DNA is TGCAGTGCTAAACCCGGGTTAGCTTTTAACTATGGCTACACCTTC. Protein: CSAKPGLAFNYGYTF.

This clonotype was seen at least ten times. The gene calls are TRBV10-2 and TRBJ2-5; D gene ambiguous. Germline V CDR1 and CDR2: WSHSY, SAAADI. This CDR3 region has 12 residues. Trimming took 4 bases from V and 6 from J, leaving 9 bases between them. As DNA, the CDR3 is TGCGCCAGCAGTGTCCCCCCCCAGACCCAGTACTTC. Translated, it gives CASSVPPQTQYF.

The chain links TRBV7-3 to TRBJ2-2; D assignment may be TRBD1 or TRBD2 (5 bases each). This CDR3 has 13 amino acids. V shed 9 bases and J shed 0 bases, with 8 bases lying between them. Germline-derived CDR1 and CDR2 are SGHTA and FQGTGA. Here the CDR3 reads CASGGTNTGELFF. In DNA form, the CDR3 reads TGTGCCAGTGGGGGTACGAACACCGGGGAGCTGTTTTTT.

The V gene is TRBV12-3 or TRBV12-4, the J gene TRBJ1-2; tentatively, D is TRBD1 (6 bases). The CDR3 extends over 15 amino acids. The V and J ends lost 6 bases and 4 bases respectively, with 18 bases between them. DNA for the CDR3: TGTGCCAGCAGCCGACAGGCCCTAGGTAGCTATGGCTACACCTTC. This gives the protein CASSRQALGSYGYTF.

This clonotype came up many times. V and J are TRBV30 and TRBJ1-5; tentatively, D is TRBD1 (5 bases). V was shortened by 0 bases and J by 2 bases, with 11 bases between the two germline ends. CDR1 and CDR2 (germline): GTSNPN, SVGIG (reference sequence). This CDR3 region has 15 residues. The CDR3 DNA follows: TGTGCCTGGAGTGTCCTTCTGGGGGGCAATCAGCCCCAGCATTTT. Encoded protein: CAWSVLLGGNQPQHF.

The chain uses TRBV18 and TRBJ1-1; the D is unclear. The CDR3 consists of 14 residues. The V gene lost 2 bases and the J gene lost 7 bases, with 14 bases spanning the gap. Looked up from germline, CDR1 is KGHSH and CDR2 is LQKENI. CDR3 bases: TGTGCCAGCTCACCAGGACGTGTGACGGGTGAAGCTTTCTTT. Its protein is CASSPGRVTGEAFF. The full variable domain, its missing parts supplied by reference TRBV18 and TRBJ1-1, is NAGVMQNPRHLVRRRGQEARLRCSPMKGHSHVYWYRQLPEEGLKFMVYLQKENIIDESGMPKERFSAEFPKEGPSILRIQQVVRGDSAAYFCASSPGRVTGEAFFGQGTRLTVV.

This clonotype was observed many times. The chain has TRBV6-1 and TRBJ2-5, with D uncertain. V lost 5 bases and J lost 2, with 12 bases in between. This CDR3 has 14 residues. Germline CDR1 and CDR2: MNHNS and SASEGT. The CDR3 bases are TGTGCCAGCAGTCCCCTAGGAAGACAAGAGACCCAGTACTTC. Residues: CASSPLGRQETQYF.

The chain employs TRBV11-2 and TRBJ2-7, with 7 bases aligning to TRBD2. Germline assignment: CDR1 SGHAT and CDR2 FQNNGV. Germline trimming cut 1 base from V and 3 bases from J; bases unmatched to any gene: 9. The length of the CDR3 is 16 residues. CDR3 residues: CASSLVFAGDHYEQYF. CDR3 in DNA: TGTGCCAGCAGCTTAGTTTTCGCGGGGGACCACTACGAGCAGTACTTC.

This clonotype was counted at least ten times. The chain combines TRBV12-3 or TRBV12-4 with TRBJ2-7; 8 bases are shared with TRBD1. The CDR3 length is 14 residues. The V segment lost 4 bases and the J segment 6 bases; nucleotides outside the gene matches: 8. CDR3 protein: CASSSIDRGSEQYF. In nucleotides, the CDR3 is TGTGCCAGCAGTTCTATCGACAGGGGCTCCGAGCAGTACTTC.

In DNA, the CDR3 is TGTGCCAGCAGCTATGACAGAGTGGACGAGCAGTACTTC. Translation: CASSYDRVDEQYF. This chain joins TRBV6-2 or TRBV6-3 and TRBJ2-7; D might be TRBD1 (5 bases). V lost 6 bases and J lost 5, with 14 bases in between. The germline V gene has CDR1 MNHEY and CDR2 SVGEGT. The CDR3 has 13 residues.

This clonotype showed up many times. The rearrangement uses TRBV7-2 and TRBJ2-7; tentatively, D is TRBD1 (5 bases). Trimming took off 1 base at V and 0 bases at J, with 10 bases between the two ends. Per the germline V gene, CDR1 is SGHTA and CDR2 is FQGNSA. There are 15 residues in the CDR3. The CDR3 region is CASSLEGALSYEQYF. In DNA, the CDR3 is TGTGCCAGCAGCTTAGAAGGGGCCCTCTCCTACGAGCAGTACTTC.

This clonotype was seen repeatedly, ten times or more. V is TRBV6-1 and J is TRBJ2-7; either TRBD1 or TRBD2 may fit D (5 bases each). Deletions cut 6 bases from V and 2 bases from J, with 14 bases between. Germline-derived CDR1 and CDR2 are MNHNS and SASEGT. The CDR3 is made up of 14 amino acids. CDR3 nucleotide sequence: TGTGCCAGCAGCCGCGCCCGGGGCCCCTACGAGCAGTACTTC. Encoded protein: CASSRARGPYEQYF.

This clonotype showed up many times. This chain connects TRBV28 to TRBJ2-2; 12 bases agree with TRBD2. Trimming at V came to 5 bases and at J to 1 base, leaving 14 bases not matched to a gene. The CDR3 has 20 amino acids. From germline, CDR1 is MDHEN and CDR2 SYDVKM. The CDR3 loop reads CASSLSGETSGRWNTGELFF. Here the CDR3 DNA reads TGTGCCAGCAGTCTCTCCGGTGAGACTAGCGGGAGATGGAACACCGGGGAGCTGTTTTTT.

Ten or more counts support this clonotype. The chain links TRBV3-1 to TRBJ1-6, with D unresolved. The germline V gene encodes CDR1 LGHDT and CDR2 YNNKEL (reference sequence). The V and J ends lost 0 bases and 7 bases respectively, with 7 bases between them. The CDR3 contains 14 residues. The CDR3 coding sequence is TGTGCCAGCAGCCAAGATCGAGGGAATTCACCCCTCCACTTT. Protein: CASSQDRGNSPLHF.

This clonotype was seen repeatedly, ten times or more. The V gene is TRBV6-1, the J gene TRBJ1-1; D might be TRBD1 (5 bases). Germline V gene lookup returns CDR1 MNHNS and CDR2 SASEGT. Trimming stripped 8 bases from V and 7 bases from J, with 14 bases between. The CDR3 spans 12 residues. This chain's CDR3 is CASSAGWIEAFF. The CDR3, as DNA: TGTGCCAGCTCCGCAGGGTGGATTGAAGCTTTCTTT.

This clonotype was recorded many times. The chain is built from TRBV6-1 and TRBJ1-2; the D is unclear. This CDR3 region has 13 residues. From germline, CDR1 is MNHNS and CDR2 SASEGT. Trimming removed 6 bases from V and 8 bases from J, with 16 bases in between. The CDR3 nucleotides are TGTGCCAGCAGCGACGGACCGGATAGAGGCTACACCTTC. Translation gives CASSDGPDRGYTF.

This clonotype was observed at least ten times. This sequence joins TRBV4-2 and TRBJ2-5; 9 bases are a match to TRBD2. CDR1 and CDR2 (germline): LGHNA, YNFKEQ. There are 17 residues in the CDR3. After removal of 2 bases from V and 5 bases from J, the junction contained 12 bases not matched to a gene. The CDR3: CASSQWADSGRGETQYF. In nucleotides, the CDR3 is TGTGCCAGCAGCCAATGGGCGGATAGCGGGAGAGGGGAGACCCAGTACTTC.

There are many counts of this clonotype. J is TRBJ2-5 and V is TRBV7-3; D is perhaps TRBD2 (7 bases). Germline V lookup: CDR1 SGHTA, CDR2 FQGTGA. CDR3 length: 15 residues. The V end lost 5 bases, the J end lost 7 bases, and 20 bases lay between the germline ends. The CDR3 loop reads CASSPAGGRQMTQYF. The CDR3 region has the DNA TGTGCCAGCAGCCCTGCCGGGGGGCGACAAATGACCCAGTACTTC.

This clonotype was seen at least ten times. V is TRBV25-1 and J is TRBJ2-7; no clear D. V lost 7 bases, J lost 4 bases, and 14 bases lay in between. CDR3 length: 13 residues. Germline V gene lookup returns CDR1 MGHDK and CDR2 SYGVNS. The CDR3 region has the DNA TGTGCCAGCATCGGCCAGGAGTTATACGAGCAGTACTTC. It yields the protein CASIGQELYEQYF.

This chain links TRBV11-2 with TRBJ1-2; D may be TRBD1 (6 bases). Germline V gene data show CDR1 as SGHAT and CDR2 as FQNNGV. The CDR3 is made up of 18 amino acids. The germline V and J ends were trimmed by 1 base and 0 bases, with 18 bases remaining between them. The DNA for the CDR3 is TGTGCCAGCAGCTTAGGAGTTACAGGGTACGGACCTAACTATGGCTACACCTTC. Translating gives CASSLGVTGYGPNYGYTF.

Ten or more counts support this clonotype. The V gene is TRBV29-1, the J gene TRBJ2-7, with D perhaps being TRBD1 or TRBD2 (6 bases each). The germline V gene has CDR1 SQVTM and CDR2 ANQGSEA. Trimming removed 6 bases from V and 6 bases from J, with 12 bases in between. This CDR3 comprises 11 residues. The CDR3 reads CSVLGGFEQYF. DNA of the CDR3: TGCAGCGTGCTCGGGGGCTTCGAGCAGTACTTC.

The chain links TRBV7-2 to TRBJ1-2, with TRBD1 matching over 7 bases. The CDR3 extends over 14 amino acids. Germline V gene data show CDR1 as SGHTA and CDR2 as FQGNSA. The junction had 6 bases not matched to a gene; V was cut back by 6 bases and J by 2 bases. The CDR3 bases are TGTGCCAGCAGTTCGAGGGGACAGAACTATGGCTACACCTTC. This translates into CASSSRGQNYGYTF.

The CDR3 loop reads CSGTALAGYGYTF. CDR3 nucleotide sequence: TGCAGCGGTACGGCCCTAGCGGGCTATGGCTACACCTTC. The chain links TRBV29-1 to TRBJ1-2, with D hard to call. Between the trimmed V and J ends, which lost 7 bases and 4 bases, there was a span of 16 bases. CDR1 is SQVTM, CDR2 ANQGSEA, per germline. The length of the CDR3 is 13 residues.

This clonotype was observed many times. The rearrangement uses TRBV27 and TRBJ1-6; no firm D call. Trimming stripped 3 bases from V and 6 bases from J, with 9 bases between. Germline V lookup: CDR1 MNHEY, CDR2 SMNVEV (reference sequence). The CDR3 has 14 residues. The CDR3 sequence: CASSFAQLNSPLHF. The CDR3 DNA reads TGTGCCAGCAGTTTTGCACAGCTTAATTCACCCCTCCACTTT.

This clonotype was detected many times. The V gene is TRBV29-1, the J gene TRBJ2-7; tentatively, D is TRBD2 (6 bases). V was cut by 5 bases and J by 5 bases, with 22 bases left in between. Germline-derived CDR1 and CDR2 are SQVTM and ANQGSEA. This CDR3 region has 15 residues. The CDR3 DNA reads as TGCAGCGTTACGCTACGCGGGGCTATTATCAACGAGCAGTACTTC. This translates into CSVTLRGAIINEQYF.

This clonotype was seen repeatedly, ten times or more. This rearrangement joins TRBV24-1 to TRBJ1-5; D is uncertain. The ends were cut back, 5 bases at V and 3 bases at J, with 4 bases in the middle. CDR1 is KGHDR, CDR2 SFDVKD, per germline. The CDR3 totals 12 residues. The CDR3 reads CATSGPNQPQHF. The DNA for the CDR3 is TGTGCCACCAGTGGACCCAATCAGCCCCAGCATTTT.

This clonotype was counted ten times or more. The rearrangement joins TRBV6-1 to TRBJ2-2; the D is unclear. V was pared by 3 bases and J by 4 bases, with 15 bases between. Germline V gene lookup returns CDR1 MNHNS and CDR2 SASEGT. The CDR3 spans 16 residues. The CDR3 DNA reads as TGTGCCAGCAGTGAGAACGACTTAACCCCCACCGGGGAGCTGTTTTTT. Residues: CASSENDLTPTGELFF.